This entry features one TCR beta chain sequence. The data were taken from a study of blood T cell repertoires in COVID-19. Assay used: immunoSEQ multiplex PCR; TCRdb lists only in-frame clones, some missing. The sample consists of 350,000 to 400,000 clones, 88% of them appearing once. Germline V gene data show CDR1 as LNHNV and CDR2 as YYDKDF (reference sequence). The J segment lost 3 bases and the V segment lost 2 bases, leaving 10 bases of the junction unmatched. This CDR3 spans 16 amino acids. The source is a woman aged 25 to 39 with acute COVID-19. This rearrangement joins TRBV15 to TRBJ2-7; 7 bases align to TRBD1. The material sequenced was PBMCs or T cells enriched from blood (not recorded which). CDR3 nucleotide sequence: TGTGCCACCAGCAGATCCGGGACAGTGGCTTTCTACGAGCAGTACTTC. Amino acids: CATSRSGTVAFYEQYF.